The present TCR beta chain was sequenced within a study of T-cell reconstitution after alpha-beta-depleted transplantation in children. Whole-study findings and limits: Most T-cell counts and diversity one year after the transplant came from T cells that were newly produced. Roughly two months post-transplant, alpha-beta T cells reportedly originated from several hundred graft clones that had expanded. Recipient T cells and thymic progenitors that survived were the source of the high TCRbeta diversity seen at day 60 in some patients.

The V gene's germline CDR1 is DFQATT and CDR2 SNEGSKA (reference sequence). This CDR3 has 15 amino acids. V was clipped by 7 bases and J by 7 bases; unmatched bases: 13. The authors prepared the TCRbeta library with unique molecular identifiers. TCRdb processed the PCR reads anew with MiXCR; each CDR3 protein has one entry. This table holds hundreds of thousands of distinct CDR3 sequences, roughly a quarter found once. As to this clonotype: As yet, its antigen is unknown.

Material: PBMCs, obtained before TCRalphabeta/CD19-depleted stem cell transplant. The chain has TRBV20-1 and TRBJ2-1; 10 nucleotides align to TRBD2. The receptor was isolated from a girl between 2 and 10 years old with Fanconi anemia, due to receive a stem cell transplant. CDR3 residues: CSVLAPSGRSNEQFF. CDR3 nucleotides: TGCAGTGTCCTGGCCCCTAGCGGGAGATCAAATGAGCAGTTCTTC.